This T cell receptor (beta chain) comes out of a study of T cell changes during pregnancy in multiple sclerosis. Trimming stripped 5 bases from V and 4 bases from J, with 17 bases between. The germline V gene has CDR1 LNHDA and CDR2 SQIVND (reference sequence). The CDR3 loop spans 16 amino acids. The repertoire was sequenced with immunoSEQ multiplex PCR; TCRdb's copy has only in-frame clones and lacks some. The data show 74,000 or so clones, with approximately 90% seen just once and 0.2% to 0.25% held by the top ten. The chain couples TRBV19 to TRBJ2-2; D call uncertain. This TCR came from a female donor with multiple sclerosis, enrolled in a pregnancy study. Here the sequenced sample was CD4+ T cells from peripheral blood mononuclear cells, taken before pregnancy. CDR3 DNA sequence: TGTGCCAGTAGTCCCCGACGGAGTTCGGTCACCGGGGAGCTGTTTTTT. It translates to CASSPRRSSVTGELFF.